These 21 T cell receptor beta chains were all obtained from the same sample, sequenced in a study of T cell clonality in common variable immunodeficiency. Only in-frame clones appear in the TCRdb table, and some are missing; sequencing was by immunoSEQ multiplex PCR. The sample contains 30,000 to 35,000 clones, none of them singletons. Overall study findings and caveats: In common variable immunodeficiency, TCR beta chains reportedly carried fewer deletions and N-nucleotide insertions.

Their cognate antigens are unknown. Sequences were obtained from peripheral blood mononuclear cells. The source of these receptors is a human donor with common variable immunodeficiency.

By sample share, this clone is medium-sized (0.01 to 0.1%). The part of the CDR3 DNA that was read is TGCAGTGCTAGAGGGGTGACAGGGCGCCTGACTGAA. It codes for CSARGVTGRLTE. The whole CDR3 reads CSARGVTGRLTEAFF. J is TRBJ1-1 and V is TRBV20-1, with TRBD1 matching 7 bases. The CDR3 goes on 3 residues after the read ends, and that part is filled in from the germline J gene. V gave up 1 base and J gave up 5 bases; unmatched junction bases: 10. The CDR3 consists of 15 residues. Germline CDR1 and CDR2: DFQATT and SNEGSKA (reference sequence).

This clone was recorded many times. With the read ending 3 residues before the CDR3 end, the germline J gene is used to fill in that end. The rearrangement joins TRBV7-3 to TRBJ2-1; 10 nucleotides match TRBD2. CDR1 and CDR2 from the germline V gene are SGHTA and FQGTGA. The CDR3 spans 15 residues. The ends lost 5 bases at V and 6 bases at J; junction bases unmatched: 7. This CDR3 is CASSILAGAGNEQFF. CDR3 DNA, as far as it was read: TGTGCCAGCAGCATCCTAGCGGGAGCGGGCAATGAG.

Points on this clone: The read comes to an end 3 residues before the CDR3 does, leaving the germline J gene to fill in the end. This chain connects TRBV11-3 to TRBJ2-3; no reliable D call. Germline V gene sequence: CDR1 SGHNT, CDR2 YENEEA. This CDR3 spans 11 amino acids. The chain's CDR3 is CASSSPGTQYF. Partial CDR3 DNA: TGTGCCAGCAGCTCTCCCGGGACG.

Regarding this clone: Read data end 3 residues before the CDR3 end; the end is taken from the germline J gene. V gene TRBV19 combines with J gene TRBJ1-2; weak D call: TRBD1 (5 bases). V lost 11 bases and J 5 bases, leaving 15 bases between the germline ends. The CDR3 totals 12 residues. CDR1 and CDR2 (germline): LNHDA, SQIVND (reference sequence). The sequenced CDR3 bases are TGTGCCTCGGTGGGGCCAGATTATGGC. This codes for CASVGPDYG. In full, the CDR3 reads CASVGPDYGYTF.

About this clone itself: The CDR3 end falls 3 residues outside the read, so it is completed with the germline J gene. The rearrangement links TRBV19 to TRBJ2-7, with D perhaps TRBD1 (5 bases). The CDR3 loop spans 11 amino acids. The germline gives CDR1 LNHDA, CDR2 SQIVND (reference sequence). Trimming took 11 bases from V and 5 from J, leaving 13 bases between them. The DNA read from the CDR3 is TGTGCCTGGAATAGGGGAAACGAG. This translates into CAWNRGNE. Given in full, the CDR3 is CAWNRGNEQYF.

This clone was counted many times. The CDR3 sequence: CASSCGTVSNQPQHF. The part of the CDR3 DNA that was read is TGTGCCAGCAGCTGTGGAACAGTTAGCAATCAGCCC. The gene calls are TRBV7-6 and TRBJ1-5; no reliable D call. The read terminates 3 residues ahead of where the CDR3 ends, so the germline J gene completes it. The CDR3 spans 15 residues. V lost 4 bases to trimming and J lost 0 bases, with 10 bases between them. The germline V gene encodes CDR1 SGHVS and CDR2 FNYEAQ.

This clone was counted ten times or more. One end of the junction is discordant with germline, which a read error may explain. Partial CDR3 DNA: TGCGCCAGCAGCCAAGTGACTAGCGGTAACAATGAG. Translated: CASSQVTSGNNE. The CDR3 reads in full as CASSQVTSGNNEQFF. The V gene is TRBV4-2, the J gene TRBJ2-1; 9 bases agree with TRBD2. The read ends 3 residues shy of where the CDR3 ends; the end is completed using the germline J gene. This CDR3 has 15 residues. Germline V lookup: CDR1 LGHNA, CDR2 YNFKEQ.

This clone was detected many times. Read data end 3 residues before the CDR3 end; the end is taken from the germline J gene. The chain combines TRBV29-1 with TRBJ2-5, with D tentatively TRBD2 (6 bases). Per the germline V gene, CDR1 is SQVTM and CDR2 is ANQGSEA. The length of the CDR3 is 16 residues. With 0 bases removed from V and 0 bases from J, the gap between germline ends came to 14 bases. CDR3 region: CSVEDRWAGYQETQYF. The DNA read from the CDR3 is TGCAGCGTTGAAGATCGGTGGGCGGGGTACCAAGAGACC.

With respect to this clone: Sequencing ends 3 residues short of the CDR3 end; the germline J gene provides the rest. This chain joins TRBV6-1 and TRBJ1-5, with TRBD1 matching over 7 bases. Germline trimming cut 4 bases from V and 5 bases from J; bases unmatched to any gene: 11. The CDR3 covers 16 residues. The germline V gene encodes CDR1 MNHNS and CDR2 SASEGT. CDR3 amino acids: CASSAQGVGWDQPQHF. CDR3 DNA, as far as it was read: TGTGCCAGCAGTGCCCAGGGGGTCGGTTGGGATCAGCCC.

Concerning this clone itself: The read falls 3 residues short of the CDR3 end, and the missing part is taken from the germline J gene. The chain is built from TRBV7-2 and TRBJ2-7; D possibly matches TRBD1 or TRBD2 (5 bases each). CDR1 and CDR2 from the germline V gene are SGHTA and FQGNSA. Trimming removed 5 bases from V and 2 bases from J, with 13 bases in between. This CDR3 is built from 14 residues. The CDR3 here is CASSGETDTYEQYF. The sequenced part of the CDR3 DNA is TGTGCCAGCAGCGGGGAGACAGATACCTACGAG.

The CDR3 DNA, read in part, is TGTGCCAGCAACCGGGACAGGTTTTTGAGTGGAAACACC. Residues: CASNRDRFLSGNT. Given in full, the CDR3 is CASNRDRFLSGNTIYF. The V and J genes are TRBV2 and TRBJ1-3; 8 bases agree with TRBD1. The DNA ends 3 residues before the CDR3 does, and the rest of the CDR3 is filled in from the germline J gene. Germline V CDR1 and CDR2: SNHLY, FYNNEI. The CDR3 extends over 16 amino acids. With 7 bases clipped from V and 3 bases from J, the junction kept 11 bases outside the gene matches.

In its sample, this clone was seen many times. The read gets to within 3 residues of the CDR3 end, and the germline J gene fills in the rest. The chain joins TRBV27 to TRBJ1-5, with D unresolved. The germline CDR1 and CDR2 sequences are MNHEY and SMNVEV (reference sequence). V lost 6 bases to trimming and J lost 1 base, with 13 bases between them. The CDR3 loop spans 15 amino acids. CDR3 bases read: TGTGCCAGCAGGAAAGATCTGGCCAGCAATCAGCCC. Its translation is CASRKDLASNQP. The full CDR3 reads CASRKDLASNQPQHF.

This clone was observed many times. The DNA read from the CDR3 is TGCAGTGCTAGAGATCGGGCGGGAGTTAGGGAGACC. It codes for CSARDRAGVRET. The complete CDR3 sequence is CSARDRAGVRETQYF. The chain couples TRBV20-1 to TRBJ2-5; 7 bases are a match to TRBD2. The read falls 3 residues short of the CDR3 end, and the missing part is taken from the germline J gene. Germline V CDR1 and CDR2: DFQATT, SNEGSKA (reference sequence). This CDR3 has 15 amino acids. V dropped 0 bases and J dropped 5; count of bases not matched to a gene: 9.

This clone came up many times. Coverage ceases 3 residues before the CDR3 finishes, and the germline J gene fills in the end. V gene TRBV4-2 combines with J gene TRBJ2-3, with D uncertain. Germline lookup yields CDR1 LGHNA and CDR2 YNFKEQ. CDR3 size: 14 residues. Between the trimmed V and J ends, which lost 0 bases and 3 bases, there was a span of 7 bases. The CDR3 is CASSQDSLTDTQYF. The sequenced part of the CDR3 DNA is TGTGCCAGCAGCCAAGATTCGTTGACAGATACG.

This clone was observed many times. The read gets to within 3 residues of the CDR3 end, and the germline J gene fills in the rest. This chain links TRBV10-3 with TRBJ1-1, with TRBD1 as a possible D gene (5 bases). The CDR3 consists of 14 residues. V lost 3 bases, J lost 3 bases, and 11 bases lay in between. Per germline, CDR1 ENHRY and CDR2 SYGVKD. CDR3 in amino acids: CAISEKGIDTEAFF. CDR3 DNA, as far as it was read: TGTGCCATCAGTGAAAAGGGGATTGACACTGAA.

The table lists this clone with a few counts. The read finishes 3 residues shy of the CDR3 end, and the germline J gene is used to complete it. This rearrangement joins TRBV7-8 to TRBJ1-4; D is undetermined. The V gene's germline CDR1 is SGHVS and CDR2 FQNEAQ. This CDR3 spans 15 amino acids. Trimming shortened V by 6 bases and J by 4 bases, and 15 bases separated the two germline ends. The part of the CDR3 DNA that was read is TGTGCCAGCAGACTTAGATCCCAGGTTAATGAAAAA. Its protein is CASRLRSQVNEK. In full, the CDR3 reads CASRLRSQVNEKLFF.

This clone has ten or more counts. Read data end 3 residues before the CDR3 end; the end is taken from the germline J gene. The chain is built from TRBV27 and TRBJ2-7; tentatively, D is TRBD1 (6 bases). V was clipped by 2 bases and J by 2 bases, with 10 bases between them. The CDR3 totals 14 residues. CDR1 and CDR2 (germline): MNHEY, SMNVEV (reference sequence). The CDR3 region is CASSLGDNPYEQYF. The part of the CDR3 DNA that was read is TGTGCCAGCAGTTTAGGGGACAACCCCTACGAG.

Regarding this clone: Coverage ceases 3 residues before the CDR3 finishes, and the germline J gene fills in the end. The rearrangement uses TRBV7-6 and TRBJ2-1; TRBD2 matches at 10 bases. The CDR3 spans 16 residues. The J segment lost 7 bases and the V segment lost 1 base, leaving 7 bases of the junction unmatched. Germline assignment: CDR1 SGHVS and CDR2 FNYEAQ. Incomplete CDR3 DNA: TGTGCCAGCAGCTTAGACCTAGCGGGAGTGGATAATGAG. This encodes CASSLDLAGVDNE. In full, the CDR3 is CASSLDLAGVDNEQFF.

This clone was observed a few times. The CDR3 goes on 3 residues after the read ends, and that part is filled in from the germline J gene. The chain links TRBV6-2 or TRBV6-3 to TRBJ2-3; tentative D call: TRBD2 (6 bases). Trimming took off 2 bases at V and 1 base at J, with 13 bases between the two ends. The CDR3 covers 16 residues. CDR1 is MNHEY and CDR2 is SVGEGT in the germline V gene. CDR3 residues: CASSYGDLARTDTQYF. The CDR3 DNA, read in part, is TGTGCCAGCAGTTACGGTGATCTAGCGCGCACAGATACG.

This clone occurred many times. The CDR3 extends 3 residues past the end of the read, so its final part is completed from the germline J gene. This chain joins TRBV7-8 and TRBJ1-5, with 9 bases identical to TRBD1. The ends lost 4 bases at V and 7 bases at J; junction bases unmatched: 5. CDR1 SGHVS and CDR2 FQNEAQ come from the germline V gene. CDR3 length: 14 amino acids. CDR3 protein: CASSSGQGRQPQHF. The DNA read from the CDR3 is TGTGCCAGCAGCTCGGGACAGGGAAGGCAGCCC. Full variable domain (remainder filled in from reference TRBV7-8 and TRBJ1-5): GAGVSQSPRYKVAKRGQDVALRCDPISGHVSLFWYQQALGQGPEFLTYFQNEAQLDKSGLPSDRFFAERPEGSVSTLKIQRTQQEDSAVYLCASSSGQGRQPQHFGDGTRLSIL.

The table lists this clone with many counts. The CDR3 sequence is CASKQDTLKETQYF. The covered CDR3 bases are TGTGCCAGTAAACAGGACACCCTCAAAGAGACC. This chain joins TRBV19 and TRBJ2-5; D might be TRBD1 (5 bases). The read is 3 residues too short to cover the CDR3 end, so that end is filled in from the germline J gene. The CDR3 runs 14 residues. Per the germline V gene, CDR1 is LNHDA and CDR2 is SQIVND (reference sequence). V lost 7 bases and J 3 bases, leaving 15 bases between the germline ends.